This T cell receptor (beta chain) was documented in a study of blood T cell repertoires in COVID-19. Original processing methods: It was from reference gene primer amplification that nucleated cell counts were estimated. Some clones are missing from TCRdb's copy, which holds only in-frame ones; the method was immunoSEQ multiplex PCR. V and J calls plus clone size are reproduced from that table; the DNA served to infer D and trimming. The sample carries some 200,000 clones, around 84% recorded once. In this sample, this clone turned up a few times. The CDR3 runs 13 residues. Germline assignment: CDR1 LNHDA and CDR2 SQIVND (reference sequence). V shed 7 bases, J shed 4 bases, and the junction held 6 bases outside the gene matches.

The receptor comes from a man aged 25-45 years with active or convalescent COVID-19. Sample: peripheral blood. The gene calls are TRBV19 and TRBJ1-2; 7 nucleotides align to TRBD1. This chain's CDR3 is CASISQGSYGYTF. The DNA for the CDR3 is TGTGCCAGTATCTCACAGGGGAGCTATGGCTACACCTTC.